A single sample gave rise to the 27 T cell receptor beta chains below, sequenced in a study of type 1 and type 2 diabetes patients. The PCR template was genomic DNA. Amplification of the beta chain CDR3 used 30 forward and 13 reverse multiplex primers. One entry per CDR3 protein results from TCRdb running MiXCR on the multiplex PCR reads. The sample has 270,000 or so distinct CDR3 sequences; over 45% are singletons. The sample comprised peripheral blood mononuclear cells (PBMCs). These receptors originate from a man aged 18-30 years with type 2 diabetes.

Notes on this clonotype: A read error is possible here, since a much larger clone lies one base away. The rearrangement links TRBV2 to TRBJ2-1, with 8 bases fitting TRBD2. The V and J ends lost 4 bases and 4 bases, in that order; junction bases with no gene match: 6. The CDR3 has 15 residues. CDR1 is SNHLY, CDR2 FYNNEI, per germline. The CDR3, as DNA: TGTGCCAGCAGTGTCACAATAGCGGGATACAATGAGCAGTTCTTC. Translating it yields CASSVTIAGYNEQFF.

The chain has TRBV27 and TRBJ1-1; D gene ambiguous. Germline V gene lookup returns CDR1 MNHEY and CDR2 SMNVEV (reference sequence). V was trimmed by 4 bases and J by 3 bases, leaving 24 bases between them. This CDR3 spans 18 amino acids. CDR3 DNA: TGTGCCAGCAGTTCCTACTTAACGCGACGGGTGTTCGACACTGAAGCTTTCTTT. It codes for CASSSYLTRRVFDTEAFF.

This clonotype was observed a handful of times. The chain is built from TRBV7-2 and TRBJ2-7; TRBD1 agrees at 7 bases. This CDR3 has 13 residues. Germline V gives CDR1 SGHTA, CDR2 FQGNSA. V shed 6 bases, J shed 3 bases, and the junction held 5 bases outside the gene matches. The DNA for the CDR3 is TGTGCCAGCAGGGTACAGGGGCGCTACGAGCAGTACTTC. Amino acids: CASRVQGRYEQYF. The variable domain in full, with the rest retrieved from reference TRBV7-2 and TRBJ2-7, is GAGVSQSPSNKVTEKGKDVELRCDPISGHTALYWYRQSLGQGLEFLIYFQGNSAPDKSGLPSDRFSAERTGGSVSTLTIQRTQQEDSAVYLCASRVQGRYEQYFGPGTRLTVT.

This clonotype was counted between two and nine times. The gene calls are TRBV27 and TRBJ2-7, with 11 nucleotides matching TRBD2. After removal of 5 bases from V and 5 bases from J, the junction contained 8 bases not matched to a gene. This CDR3 region has 15 residues. CDR1 is MNHEY, CDR2 SMNVEV, per germline (reference sequence). CDR3 DNA: TGTGCCAGCAGTCTCCGACTAGCGGGGTGGGACGAGCAGTACTTC. It encodes CASSLRLAGWDEQYF.

This chain connects TRBV7-2 to TRBJ2-5; D not resolved. CDR1 and CDR2 from the germline V gene are SGHTA and FQGNSA. V was shortened by 7 bases and J by 5 bases, with 8 bases between the two germline ends. This CDR3 has 11 residues. The CDR3 sequence: CASTQTETQYF. The CDR3 bases are TGTGCCAGCACCCAAACGGAGACCCAGTACTTC.

The gene calls are TRBV5-1 and TRBJ2-5, with D maybe TRBD2 (5 bases). Germline-derived CDR1 and CDR2 are SGHRS and YFSETQ. V lost 0 bases to trimming and J lost 1 base, with 10 bases between them. This CDR3 region has 15 residues. The CDR3 sequence is CASSLESGIQETQYF. CDR3 coding DNA: TGCGCCAGCAGCTTGGAATCGGGGATCCAAGAGACCCAGTACTTC.

This clonotype was detected a few times. The rearrangement uses TRBV7-8 and TRBJ2-5; D gene unclear. The DNA end is more similar to TRBJ2-1, so the J call may be wrong. Germline CDR1 and CDR2: SGHVS and FQNEAQ. This CDR3 region has 15 residues. This CDR3 is CASSPVGSLYNEQFF. Written as DNA, the CDR3 is TGTGCCAGCAGCCCCGTGGGCAGTTTATACAATGAGCAGTTCTTC.

The V and J genes are TRBV4-3 and TRBJ1-1; D gene unclear. Germline loops: CDR1 LGHNA, CDR2 YSLEER. CDR3 length: 13 residues. Between the trimmed V and J ends, which lost 0 bases and 4 bases, there was a span of 6 bases. The CDR3 DNA follows: TGCGCCAGCAGCCAAGAGACGGCCACTGAAGCTTTCTTT. Translation: CASSQETATEAFF.

The chain employs TRBV28 and TRBJ2-7; D perhaps matches TRBD1 (5 bases). This CDR3 region has 15 residues. Germline CDR1 and CDR2: MDHEN and SYDVKM. V lost 3 bases and J lost 0, with 12 bases in between. The CDR3 sequence is CASSLPQGPSYEQYF. CDR3 bases: TGTGCCAGCAGTTTGCCGCAGGGTCCCTCCTACGAGCAGTACTTC.

The genes are TRBV9 and TRBJ2-5, with D possibly being TRBD1 (5 bases). The J call is uncertain, as TRBJ2-1 better fits the DNA end. From germline, CDR1 is SGDLS and CDR2 YYNGEE. The CDR3 is 14 residues long. The CDR3 loop reads CASSVAGRHNEQFF. CDR3 nucleotides: TGTGCCAGCAGCGTAGCAGGGCGCCACAATGAGCAGTTCTTC.

This clonotype was observed at least ten times. V and J are TRBV10-1 and TRBJ1-2; no definite D call. Germline CDR1 WNHNN, CDR2 SYGVQD (reference sequence). V lost 10 bases to trimming and J lost 0 bases, with 15 bases between them. CDR3 length: 14 residues. CDR3 DNA: TGCGCCACCTTCTCCCTCAGAGCTAACTATGGCTACACCTTC. As protein: CATFSLRANYGYTF.

This clonotype has a single count. V is TRBV7-2 and J is TRBJ2-7; 8 positions match TRBD1. The V and J ends lost 2 bases and 5 bases, in that order; junction bases with no gene match: 8. The CDR3 length is 15 residues. Looked up from germline, CDR1 is SGHTA and CDR2 is FQGNSA. CDR3 sequence: CASSLQGALVHEQYF. DNA for the CDR3: TGTGCCAGCAGCTTACAGGGGGCACTCGTCCACGAGCAGTACTTC.

The rearrangement joins TRBV2 to TRBJ1-5; D gene unclear. This CDR3 spans 12 amino acids. Germline V gives CDR1 SNHLY, CDR2 FYNNEI. Trimming stripped 8 bases from V and 7 bases from J, with 12 bases between. The CDR3 protein is CASREGGQPQHF. The CDR3, as DNA: TGTGCCAGCCGCGAGGGAGGACAGCCCCAGCATTTT.

The sample holds a few counts of this clonotype. The chain links TRBV9 to TRBJ2-7; 11 bases are shared with TRBD1. The CDR3 runs 14 residues. The germline V gene encodes CDR1 SGDLS and CDR2 YYNGEE. The J segment lost 5 bases and the V segment lost 5 bases, leaving 6 bases of the junction unmatched. The CDR3 bases are TGTGCCAGCAGTCCGTGGACAGGGGGCAACGAGCAGTACTTC. It is translated as CASSPWTGGNEQYF. Full variable domain (rest looked up from reference TRBV9 and TRBJ2-7): DSGVTQTPKHLITATGQRVTLRCSPRSGDLSVYWYQQSLDQGLQFLIQYYNGEERAKGNILERFSAQQFPDLHSELNLSSLELGDSALYFCASSPWTGGNEQYFGPGTRLTVT.

This clonotype has a count of ten or more. This chain uses TRBV9 with TRBJ1-2; 8 bases align to TRBD1. Unmatched junction bases numbered 4, after V lost 0 bases and J lost 6 bases. The CDR3 covers 14 residues. Germline values: CDR1 SGDLS, CDR2 YYNGEE. The CDR3 spells CASSVGSGGDGYTF. As DNA, the CDR3 is TGTGCCAGCAGCGTAGGCTCAGGGGGCGATGGCTACACCTTC.

This chain links TRBV19 with TRBJ1-1; no clear D gene. The CDR3 extends over 11 amino acids. Germline CDR1 is LNHDA and CDR2 is SQIVND (reference sequence). The germline V and J ends were trimmed by 3 bases and 6 bases, with 5 bases remaining between them. The DNA for the CDR3 is TGTGCCAGTAGTATTCAGTCTGAAGCTTTCTTT. Translating gives CASSIQSEAFF. Supplemented by reference TRBV19 and TRBJ1-1, the full variable domain reads DGGITQSPKYLFRKEGQNVTLSCEQNLNHDAMYWYRQDPGQGLRLIYYSQIVNDFQKGDIAEGYSVSREKKESFPLTVTSAQKNPTAFYLCASSIQSEAFFGQGTRLTVV.

The chain joins TRBV2 to TRBJ1-3, with a tentative D call TRBD1 (5 bases). V lost 3 bases and J lost 1, with 16 bases in between. The CDR3 runs to 17 residues. The germline CDR1 and CDR2 sequences are SNHLY and FYNNEI. The DNA of the CDR3 is TGTGCCAGCAGTGAGTGGGTGGTTGGGGGTTCTGGAAACACCATATATTTT. It encodes CASSEWVVGGSGNTIYF.

The chain uses TRBV19 and TRBJ2-3; D tentatively reads TRBD1 or TRBD2 (5 bases each). The CDR3 contains 11 residues. The germline gives CDR1 LNHDA, CDR2 SQIVND (reference sequence). Trimming took 6 bases from V and 7 from J, leaving 8 bases between them. The CDR3 region is CASSTGHTQYF. CDR3 sequence (DNA): TGTGCCAGTAGCACGGGACATACGCAGTATTTT.

This clonotype has a count of ten or more. The V call is TRBV10-3, the J call TRBJ1-1; no clear D. CDR3 length equals 12 residues. V was trimmed by 5 bases and J by 2 bases, leaving 6 bases between them. The germline V gene has CDR1 ENHRY and CDR2 SYGVKD. The CDR3, as DNA: TGTGCCATCAGTCAAAGAAACACTGAAGCTTTCTTT. It yields the protein CAISQRNTEAFF.

CDR3 residues: CASGGNSPLHF. The CDR3 nucleotides read TGTGCCAGCGGAGGGAATTCACCCCTCCACTTT. The chain carries TRBV28 and TRBJ1-6; D gene unclear. The V end lost 8 bases, the J end lost 7 bases, and 6 bases lay between the germline ends. The CDR3 has 11 residues. The germline gives CDR1 MDHEN, CDR2 SYDVKM.

V gene TRBV19 combines with J gene TRBJ1-2; D may be TRBD1 (6 bases). Germline V gene data show CDR1 as LNHDA and CDR2 as SQIVND (reference sequence). Trimming cost V 1 base and J 8 bases, with 17 bases left between them. The CDR3 totals 15 residues. The DNA for the CDR3 is TGTGCCAGTAGTATAGGCGTGGCGGGGGCGCAGGGCTACACCTTC. It codes for CASSIGVAGAQGYTF. Filled out from reference TRBV19 and TRBJ1-2, the complete variable domain reads DGGITQSPKYLFRKEGQNVTLSCEQNLNHDAMYWYRQDPGQGLRLIYYSQIVNDFQKGDIAEGYSVSREKKESFPLTVTSAQKNPTAFYLCASSIGVAGAQGYTFGSGTRLTVV.

J is TRBJ2-7 and V is TRBV25-1, with D tentatively TRBD1 or TRBD2 (5 bases each). Trimming pared 11 bases from V and 6 bases from J, leaving 23 bases between. The germline CDR1 and CDR2 sequences are MGHDK and SYGVNS. The CDR3 sequence is 14 residues long. The CDR3 DNA follows: TGTGCCTGGAGTGTGGAGGACACCTCACGCGAGCAGTACTTC. Its translation is CAWSVEDTSREQYF.

This clonotype has just a few counts. V usage is TRBV20-1 and J usage is TRBJ1-1; no firm D call. The germline CDR1 and CDR2 sequences are DFQATT and SNEGSKA (reference sequence). Deletions cut 5 bases from V and 6 bases from J, with 16 bases between. The CDR3 loop spans 13 amino acids. The CDR3 sequence: CSAPAPLVAEAFF. The CDR3 nucleotides are TGCAGTGCTCCCGCCCCGTTGGTCGCTGAAGCTTTCTTT.

This clonotype was observed at least ten times. The chain recombines TRBV7-2 with TRBJ2-5, with unresolved D. From germline, CDR1 is SGHTA and CDR2 FQGNSA. V lost 0 bases and J lost 3, with 11 bases in between. The CDR3 covers 15 residues. CDR3 region: CASSLAKNLKETQYF. CDR3 in DNA: TGTGCCAGCAGCTTAGCCAAAAACCTAAAAGAGACCCAGTACTTC.

The V gene is TRBV28, the J gene TRBJ2-1; D assignment may be TRBD1 or TRBD2 (5 bases each). CDR1 and CDR2 from the germline V gene are MDHEN and SYDVKM. The CDR3 sequence is 14 residues long. Deletions cut 5 bases from V and 8 bases from J, with 16 bases between. CDR3: CASSRDPSMDEQFF. CDR3 in DNA: TGTGCCAGCAGTCGGGACCCCTCAATGGATGAGCAGTTCTTC.

The gene calls are TRBV6-6 and TRBJ2-2, with D perhaps TRBD1 (6 bases). Germline V CDR1 and CDR2: MNHNY, SVGAGI (reference sequence). This CDR3 has 16 residues. Trimming left V 5 bases short and J 0 bases short, with 13 bases between. The CDR3 nucleotides read TGTGCCAGCAGTCCCCCGCAGGGGCCGAACACCGGGGAGCTGTTTTTT. Protein: CASSPPQGPNTGELFF.

This clonotype was counted between two and nine times. The J gene is TRBJ1-2, the V gene TRBV20-1; D is uncertain. The CDR3 loop spans 13 amino acids. Trimming shortened V by 0 bases and J by 8 bases, and 13 bases separated the two germline ends. Germline V gene lookup returns CDR1 DFQATT and CDR2 SNEGSKA (reference sequence). The CDR3 sequence: CSARDGQRGGYTF. CDR3 nucleotides: TGCAGTGCTAGAGATGGGCAGAGAGGCGGCTACACCTTC.